This TCR beta chain was identified during a study of blood T cells in healthy people across ages. Study observations and caveats: More naive CD4+ cells and higher diversity marked long-lived donors relative to aged donors. Diversity of TCR beta correlated strongly with naive T cell percentage.

Germline V gene lookup returns CDR1 MNHEY and CDR2 SMNVEV (reference sequence). The CDR3 is 14 amino acids. Between the trimmed V and J ends, which lost 5 bases and 0 bases, there was a span of 10 bases. A sample-barcoded 5' primer and a J-beta primer mix were used in a second PCR of roughly 7 to 11 cycles. One entry per CDR3 protein, called by TCRdb with MiXCR from the 5' RACE reads. The sample lists just under 750,000 distinct CDR3 sequences, roughly 20% seen once, with about 20% in the top ten. Isolation per sample recovered at least 6.5 million PBMCs. This clonotype was seen only a few times. Its antigen remains unidentified.

The sample was blood. This sequence joins TRBV27 and TRBJ1-1, with D unclear. The TCR sequence derives from a man in his 70s in good health. In nucleotides, the CDR3 is TGTGCCAGCAGTCTTGAGGGAGTGAACACTGAAGCTTTCTTT. Translating it yields CASSLEGVNTEAFF.